The 21 T cell receptor beta chains in this list originate from one sample, sequenced in a study of CD8+CD57+ T cells in acquired aplastic anemia. Investigators profiled TCR beta VDJ and CDR3 from genomic DNA template. TCRdb re-called the reads with MiXCR, one entry per CDR3 protein. The data show around 200,000 distinct CDR3 sequences, less than 70% seen once. The sample was sorted CD4+, CD8+, or CD8+CD57+ T cells (not recorded which) from PBMCs. Every receptor here comes from a human donor in good health, serving as a control.

This clonotype was seen once. The CDR3 ends on some other residue instead of the conserved phenylalanine or tryptophan, so this is likely a read error. This chain links TRBV7-7 with TRBJ2-7, with TRBD1 matching over 11 bases. Germline CDR1 is SSHAT and CDR2 is FNYEAQ (reference sequence). CDR3 length: 14 residues. In DNA, the CDR3 is TGTGCTAGCAGCTTGGGACAGGGGGCCTACGAGCAGTACCTC. Its translation is CASSLGQGAYEQYL.

The genes are TRBV7-2 and TRBJ1-5, with 7 bases aligning to TRBD1. The CDR3 runs 13 residues. V lost 5 bases to trimming and J lost 14 bases; unmatched junction nucleotides: 12. The germline CDR1 and CDR2 sequences are SGHTA and FQGNSA. The CDR3 loop reads CASSHSRGSYEHF. For the CDR3, the DNA is TGTGCCAGCAGCCACTCCAGGGGGTCCTACGAGCATTTT. Complete variable domain (other parts from reference TRBV7-2 and TRBJ1-5): GAGVSQSPSNKVTEKGKDVELRCDPISGHTALYWYRQSLGQGLEFLIYFQGNSAPDKSGLPSDRFSAERTGGSVSTLTIQRTQQEDSAVYLCASSHSRGSYEHFGDGTRLSIL.

For this clonotype: Mismatch with germline at one junction end may stem from a read error. The rearrangement joins TRBV19 to TRBJ1-3, with 9 bases identical to TRBD1. Per germline, CDR1 LNHDA and CDR2 SQIVND (reference sequence). CDR3 length: 15 amino acids. In DNA form, the CDR3 reads TGTGCCAGTAGTCCCCAGACAGGGGGGCGAAACACCATATACTTT. Its protein product is CASSPQTGGRNTIYF.

This clonotype appeared a single time. The rearrangement joins TRBV29-1 to TRBJ2-7, with TRBD1 matching 9 bases. Trimming took 4 bases from V and 2 from J; bases not matched to a gene: 6. The CDR3 runs 14 residues. Germline V gives CDR1 SQVTM, CDR2 ANQGSEA. CDR3 coding DNA: TGCAGCGTTGTGAGGGACAGGGTCCCCTACGAGCAGTACTTC. It is translated as CSVVRDRVPYEQYF.

This clonotype was recorded only once. V is TRBV9 and J is TRBJ2-4; TRBD1 might be the D (7 bases). Germline loops: CDR1 SGDLS, CDR2 YYNGEE. The CDR3 is 15 residues long. V dropped 4 bases and J dropped 9 bases, with 20 bases sitting between them. CDR3 coding DNA: TGTGCCAGCAGCACTGCAGGGGGAGGCCTCGGCATTCAGTACTTC. Its translation is CASSTAGGGLGIQYF.

V gene TRBV2 combines with J gene TRBJ1-6, with D tentatively TRBD1 (5 bases). The germline V gene has CDR1 SNHLY and CDR2 FYNNEI. The CDR3 runs to 17 residues. The ends were cut back, 8 bases at V and 6 bases at J, with 23 bases in the middle. The CDR3 DNA reads TGTGCCAGCTCAGTGCAGTCCGGGGCGAGTAGTAATTCACCCCTCCACTTT. This gives the protein CASSVQSGASSNSPLHF.

This clonotype was detected once. This rearrangement joins TRBV6-1 to TRBJ2-7; possibly TRBD1 for D (6 bases). Trimming removed 3 bases from V and 3 bases from J, with 12 bases in between. The germline gives CDR1 MNHNS, CDR2 SASEGT. This CDR3 is 14 amino acids long. This CDR3 is CASSEVGDNYEQYF. CDR3 in DNA: TGTGCCAGCAGTGAGGTAGGGGACAACTACGAGCAGTACTTC.

This clonotype was recorded many times. One end of the junction does not line up with germline, which may come from a read error. The V call is TRBV9, the J call TRBJ1-1; D may be TRBD1 (5 bases). This CDR3 region has 15 residues. CDR1 is SGDLS and CDR2 is YYNGEE in the germline V gene. Here the CDR3 DNA reads TGTGCCGGCAGCGTAGAGAGCAGGGAGGCCACTGAAGCTTTCTTT. Residues: CAGSVESREATEAFF.

This clonotype was seen repeatedly, ten times or more. The J gene is TRBJ1-5, the V gene TRBV6-5, with D perhaps TRBD1 (5 bases). The CDR3 runs to 16 residues. V lost 2 bases and J 0 bases, leaving 11 bases between the germline ends. Per germline, CDR1 MNHEY and CDR2 SVGAGI. CDR3 in DNA: TGTGCCAGCAGTTACCGCAGGGTAGATAGCAATCAGCCCCAGCATTTT. Translation: CASSYRRVDSNQPQHF.

A single count supports this clonotype. The rearrangement uses TRBV12-3 or TRBV12-4 and TRBJ2-5; D is perhaps TRBD2 (6 bases). V was clipped by 7 bases and J by 4 bases, with 16 bases between them. The CDR3 loop spans 14 amino acids. The CDR3 bases are TGTGCCAGCATTATCACTGGGGGGAGAGAGACCCAGTACTTC. This encodes CASIITGGRETQYF.

V usage is TRBV4-3 and J usage is TRBJ2-5, with TRBD2 matching 11 bases. Trimming took 0 bases from V and 4 from J; bases not matched to a gene: 1. The CDR3 runs 15 residues. Germline values: CDR1 LGHNA, CDR2 YSLEER. CDR3 nucleotide sequence: TGCGCCAGCAGCCAAGACGGGACTAGCGGAGAGACCCAGTACTTC. It translates to CASSQDGTSGETQYF.

This chain joins TRBV20-1 and TRBJ1-5; D is undetermined. V lost 4 bases and J 3 bases, leaving 16 bases between the germline ends. The germline V gene has CDR1 DFQATT and CDR2 SNEGSKA (reference sequence). The CDR3 spans 15 residues. The CDR3 loop is CSANPGPSNNQPQHF. Written as DNA, the CDR3 is TGCAGTGCTAACCCCGGACCGTCGAACAATCAGCCCCAGCATTTT.

This clonotype was observed at least ten times. J is TRBJ2-1 and V is TRBV6-1; TRBD1 aligns across 7 bases. Germline trimming cut 1 base from V and 3 bases from J; bases unmatched to any gene: 3. This CDR3 spans 15 amino acids. Germline V lookup: CDR1 MNHNS, CDR2 SASEGT. The chain's CDR3 is CASSEGQGLYNEQFF. The CDR3 DNA is TGTGCCAGCAGTGAAGGACAGGGCCTCTACAATGAGCAGTTCTTC.

The chain recombines TRBV14 with TRBJ1-1, with D tentatively TRBD1 (5 bases). The length of the CDR3 is 17 residues. Looked up from germline, CDR1 is SGHDN and CDR2 is FVKESK. Trimming removed 5 bases at V and 3 bases at J, with 22 bases between. The CDR3 coding sequence is TGTGCCAGCAGCACCCTGCCTTGGGGGAATCAGGACACTGAAGCTTTCTTT. The encoded protein is CASSTLPWGNQDTEAFF. Combining the CDR3 with reference TRBV14 and TRBJ1-1 gives the whole variable domain EAGVTQFPSHSVIEKGQTVTLRCDPISGHDNLYWYRRVMGKEIKFLLHFVKESKQDESGMPNNRFLAERTGGTYSTLKVQPAELEDSGVYFCASSTLPWGNQDTEAFFGQGTRLTVV.

Details on this clonotype: A read error may produce the germline difference seen at one junction end. The chain employs TRBV20-1 and TRBJ1-2; possible D gene TRBD1, 6 bases. Germline V gives CDR1 DFQATT, CDR2 SNEGSKA (reference sequence). The CDR3 is 16 residues long. CDR3 sequence (DNA): TGCAGTGCTAGAGGGGGGGCACGGGGGATTAACTATGGTTACACCTTC. Translated: CSARGGARGINYGYTF.

This chain uses TRBV20-1 with TRBJ2-2; D gene unclear. Germline V CDR1 and CDR2: DFQATT, SNEGSKA (reference sequence). With 3 bases removed from V and 5 bases from J, the gap between germline ends came to 10 bases. The length of the CDR3 is 13 residues. The CDR3 DNA reads TGCAGTGCTAGTGGCAGATTTACCGGGGAGCTGTTTTTT. Protein: CSASGRFTGELFF.

The genes are TRBV7-2 and TRBJ2-7; 9 nucleotides match TRBD1. The CDR3 length is 13 residues. Unmatched junction bases numbered 4, after V lost 4 bases and J lost 6 bases. Germline CDR1 is SGHTA and CDR2 is FQGNSA. The CDR3 bases are TGTGCCAGCAGCTCCGGGACAGGGTCCGAGCAGTACTTC. It is translated as CASSSGTGSEQYF. The full variable domain, rest sourced from reference TRBV7-2 and TRBJ2-7, is GAGVSQSPSNKVTEKGKDVELRCDPISGHTALYWYRQSLGQGLEFLIYFQGNSAPDKSGLPSDRFSAERTGGSVSTLTIQRTQQEDSAVYLCASSSGTGSEQYFGPGTRLTVT.

This clonotype was detected many times. The chain couples TRBV5-1 to TRBJ1-4; TRBD1 matches at 7 bases. The germline CDR1 and CDR2 sequences are SGHRS and YFSETQ. The CDR3 consists of 16 residues. V shed 4 bases and J 10 bases; nucleotides not matched to a gene: 16. CDR3 sequence: CASSRGQASAGGKLFF. In nucleotides, the CDR3 is TGCGCCAGCAGCCGCGGACAGGCATCGGCAGGCGGAAAACTGTTTTTT.

The table lists this clonotype with many counts. The chain is built from TRBV4-3 and TRBJ2-5; TRBD1 is a possible D gene (6 bases). The germline V gene encodes CDR1 LGHNA and CDR2 YSLEER. V lost 3 bases, J lost 2 bases, and 13 bases lay in between. This CDR3 contains 15 residues. CDR3 protein: CASSHTRTEQETQYF. In nucleotides, the CDR3 is TGCGCCAGCAGCCATACGCGGACAGAGCAAGAGACCCAGTACTTC.

V and J are TRBV11-2 and TRBJ2-7; D is unresolved. V lost 3 bases and J 2 bases, leaving 5 bases between the germline ends. Germline V CDR1 and CDR2: SGHAT, FQNNGV. This CDR3 region has 12 residues. The CDR3 loop reads CASSFDPYEQYF. Written as DNA, the CDR3 is TGTGCCAGCAGCTTTGACCCCTACGAGCAGTACTTC.

This clonotype was counted at least ten times. The rearrangement uses TRBV20-1 and TRBJ1-5; 9 bases line up with TRBD1. This CDR3 has 13 amino acids. V shed 6 bases and J 6 bases; nucleotides not matched to a gene: 6. Germline V gene sequence: CDR1 DFQATT, CDR2 SNEGSKA (reference sequence). CDR3 bases: TGCAGTGCCCGGGGACAGGGAGGTCAGCCCCAGCATTTT. This sequence encodes CSARGQGGQPQHF.